These 9 T cell receptor beta chains share one sample of origin, sequenced in a study of radiotherapy plus CTLA-4 blockade in lung cancer. Clones were read by immunoSEQ multiplex PCR, and TCRdb kept only the in-frame ones, dropping some. The sample contains roughly 120,000 clones, approximately 84% of which appear only once. Material: peripheral blood, obtained from a patient treated with radiotherapy plus ipilimumab. These receptors came from a human donor with non-small cell lung cancer who had a partial response to radiotherapy plus ipilimumab.

The gene calls are TRBV28 and TRBJ2-1, with 8 bases lining up with TRBD1. The CDR3 runs 18 residues. Per germline, CDR1 MDHEN and CDR2 SYDVKM. With 5 bases clipped from V and 1 base from J, the junction kept 13 bases outside the gene matches. CDR3 sequence (DNA): TGTGCCAGCAGTCAATATACCCGGACAGGGAAGTCCTACAATGAGCAGTTCTTC. Its protein product is CASSQYTRTGKSYNEQFF.

The rearrangement links TRBV9 to TRBJ2-3; D is ambiguous. Looked up from germline, CDR1 is SGDLS and CDR2 is YYNGEE. Trimming took 5 bases from V and 3 from J, leaving 7 bases between them. The CDR3 runs 12 residues. The CDR3 nucleotides read TGTGCCAGCAGTAAGCTAACAGATACGCAGTATTTT. Amino acids: CASSKLTDTQYF.

This chain links TRBV11-2 with TRBJ2-3, with D possibly being TRBD1 (6 bases). Germline V gives CDR1 SGHAT, CDR2 FQNNGV. CDR3 length equals 17 residues. The V gene lost 5 bases and the J gene lost 3 bases, with 21 bases spanning the gap. The CDR3 here is CASSNHTYRVSTDTQYF. CDR3 coding DNA: TGTGCCAGCAGCAACCACACCTACAGGGTTTCTACAGATACGCAGTATTTT. Drawing the rest from reference TRBV11-2 and TRBJ2-3, the complete variable domain is EAGVAQSPRYKIIEKRQSVAFWCNPISGHATLYWYQQILGQGPKLLIQFQNNGVVDDSQLPKDRFSAERLKGVDSTLKIQPAKLEDSAVYLCASSNHTYRVSTDTQYFGPGTRLTVL.

The J gene is TRBJ1-5, the V gene TRBV19, with 11 bases matching TRBD1. In germline, CDR1 is LNHDA, CDR2 SQIVND (reference sequence). The CDR3 is made up of 15 amino acids. V lost 9 bases to trimming and J lost 7 bases; unmatched junction nucleotides: 11. CDR3 amino acids: CASHRDRGNPQPQHF. The CDR3 DNA sequence: TGTGCCAGCCACCGGGACAGGGGGAATCCACAGCCCCAGCATTTT.

This chain links TRBV27 with TRBJ2-1; D gene ambiguous. Germline CDR1 and CDR2: MNHEY and SMNVEV (reference sequence). This CDR3 has 13 amino acids. Trimming left V 1 base short and J 9 bases short, with 10 bases between. CDR3 residues: CASSLFEKSEQFF. The CDR3 DNA sequence: TGTGCCAGCAGTTTATTTGAGAAGAGTGAGCAGTTCTTC.

This clone was seen only once. The CDR3 nucleotides are TGTGCCAGCAGCTACGACAGATGGACTGAAGCTTTCTTT. Translated, it gives CASSYDRWTEAFF. The chain carries TRBV5-6 and TRBJ1-1; D perhaps matches TRBD1 (5 bases). Germline V gene sequence: CDR1 SGHDT, CDR2 YYEEEE. The CDR3 length is 13 residues. V lost 3 bases to trimming and J lost 5 bases, with 11 bases between them.

The CDR3 loop reads CSVGGAGGLGNEQFF. The CDR3 DNA reads TGCAGCGTTGGGGGGGCGGGAGGCTTAGGTAATGAGCAGTTCTTC. This rearrangement joins TRBV29-1 to TRBJ2-1; 8 bases align to TRBD2. Germline assignment: CDR1 SQVTM and CDR2 ANQGSEA. The CDR3 is 15 residues long. V trimming: 4 bases; J trimming: 7 bases; junction bases outside the gene matches: 12.

This clone was seen only a few times. The J gene is TRBJ2-1, the V gene TRBV29-1; possibly TRBD1 for D (5 bases). The V and J ends lost 4 bases and 10 bases respectively, with 14 bases between them. The CDR3 runs 12 residues. Germline V CDR1 and CDR2: SQVTM, ANQGSEA. CDR3 protein: CSVVGVLYEQFF. CDR3 DNA: TGCAGCGTTGTAGGGGTCCTTTACGAGCAGTTCTTC.

The genes are TRBV27 and TRBJ1-5; D is perhaps TRBD1 (6 bases). Germline V gene sequence: CDR1 MNHEY, CDR2 SMNVEV (reference sequence). The CDR3 is made up of 13 amino acids. The germline V and J ends were trimmed by 6 bases and 5 bases, with 11 bases remaining between them. CDR3 residues: CASSLTGYQPQHF. CDR3 nucleotides: TGTGCCAGCAGCCTGACAGGTTATCAGCCCCAGCATTTT.